This T cell receptor (beta chain) was sequenced for a study of early T cells in non-severe SARS-CoV-2 infection. Study in general: Sequencing targeted bulk RNA from unsorted whole blood, leaving chains unpaired. Study-wide results and caveats: In VDJdb matching, anti-spike CD8 responses were favored while private and CD4 specificities went missing.

Individual cDNA molecules each received unique molecular identifiers attached to them. TCRdb reprocessed the 5' RACE reads via MiXCR and lists one record per CDR3 protein. Of roughly 70,000 distinct CDR3 sequences in the sample, roughly an eighth were seen once. The ends were cut back, 1 base at V and 1 base at J, with 7 bases in the middle. This CDR3 has 14 amino acids. The germline CDR1 and CDR2 sequences are SGHRS and YFSETQ. This clonotype appeared many times. What it recognizes is unknown. Material for sequencing was whole blood. The gene calls are TRBV5-1 and TRBJ2-3; a weak D match, TRBD2 (6 bases). The clonotype originates from an adult who was a healthcare worker with PCR-confirmed SARS-CoV-2 infection or an uninfected control (not recorded which). CDR3 sequence (DNA): TGCGCCAGCAGCTTGAGACTAGGCACAGATACGCAGTATTTT. Amino acid sequence: CASSLRLGTDTQYF.